This T cell receptor beta chain originates from a study of T-cell reconstitution after alpha-beta-depleted transplantation in children. This clonotype was seen at least ten times. Using unique molecular identifiers, the investigators prepared the TCRbeta library. TCRdb independently ran MiXCR on the PCR reads; one entry per CDR3 protein. The sample lists over 550,000 distinct CDR3 sequences, approximately 10% seen once, with less than 5% in the top ten. This sequence originates from a human donor who donated a stem cell graft to a child with acute myeloid leukemia. The sequenced sample was PBMCs from the stem cell graft donor, obtained from the stem cell graft.

The CDR3 DNA sequence: TGCAGTGCTAGAGCCGACCTAGCGGACTCCTACAATGAGCAGTTCTTC. This gives the protein CSARADLADSYNEQFF. This rearrangement joins TRBV20-1 to TRBJ2-1; 7 positions agree with TRBD2. The V segment lost 1 base and the J segment 0 bases; nucleotides outside the gene matches: 6. CDR3 length: 16 residues. Germline CDR1 and CDR2: DFQATT and SNEGSKA (reference sequence).